This T cell receptor beta chain was obtained from a study of CD8 T cells in Susac syndrome. The T cells that were sequenced for TCR beta were CD8+ and CD4+ cells from blood. Reverse transcription of about 0.45 to 1 ug RNA used random hexamers. Amplification of TCR beta CDR3 spanned 54 Vbeta and 13 Jbeta via immunoSEQ multiplex PCR. TCRdb fed the immunoSEQ multiplex PCR reads into MiXCR, producing one record per CDR3 protein. Seen here are 250,000 to 300,000 distinct CDR3 sequences, around 89% observed once, and the top ten hold around 0.2%. This TCR was recovered from a human donor with multiple sclerosis. Sequencing input: CD8+ T cells from PBMCs.

The CDR3 DNA reads TGTGCCAGCAGCTTTTTTGCCGGGGAGCTGTTTTTT. This gives the protein CASSFFAGELFF. The rearrangement joins TRBV4-2 to TRBJ2-2; D uncertain. The CDR3 totals 12 residues. Trimming stripped 5 bases from V and 6 bases from J, with 7 bases between. The germline V gene encodes CDR1 LGHNA and CDR2 YNFKEQ.